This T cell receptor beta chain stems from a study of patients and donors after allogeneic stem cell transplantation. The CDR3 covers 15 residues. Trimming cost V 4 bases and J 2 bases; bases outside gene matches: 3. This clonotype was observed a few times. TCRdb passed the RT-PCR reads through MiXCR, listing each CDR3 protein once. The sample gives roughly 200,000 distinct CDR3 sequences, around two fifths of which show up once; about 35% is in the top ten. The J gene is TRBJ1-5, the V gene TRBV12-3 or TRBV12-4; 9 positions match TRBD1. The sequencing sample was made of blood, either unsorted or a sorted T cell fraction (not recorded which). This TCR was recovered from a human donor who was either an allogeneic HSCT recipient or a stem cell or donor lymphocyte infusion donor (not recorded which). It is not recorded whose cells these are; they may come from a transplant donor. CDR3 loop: CASSYRGPGNQPQHF. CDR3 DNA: TGTGCCAGCAGTTACAGGGGGCCTGGCAATCAGCCCCAGCATTTT.